These T cell receptor beta chains were read from a single sample in a study of T cell responses to AZD1222 COVID-19 vaccine. Using immunoSEQ multiplex PCR, the repertoire was profiled, and TCRdb retains in-frame clones only, with some absent. The sample includes more than 85,000 clones, around 90% of them seen just once. This sample comprised peripheral blood, obtained on day 0 of MenACWY control vaccination. The source of these receptors is an adult in good health. The CDR3 runs from the conserved cysteine through the conserved F or W. D genes are given only for firm matches.

d_call j_call v_call cdr3_aa
NA TRBJ2-2 TRBV9 CASSGPRAGVGSSTGELFF
TRBD1 TRBJ1-6 TRBV5-8 CASSARDRGNSPLHF
TRBD1 TRBJ1-2 TRBV28 CASSFWDSGYTF
NA TRBJ1-1 TRBV30 CAWSVLVNTEAFF
NA TRBJ1-2 TRBV27 CASSLGGIGYGYTF
TRBD1 TRBJ1-1 TRBV7-3 CASSPGTVGTEAFF
NA TRBJ2-7 TRBV21-1 CASSKRGRGIGEQYF
NA TRBJ1-2 TRBV15 CATSRDRAGGNYGYTF
NA TRBJ2-7 TRBV9 CASSPGWLGEQYF
TRBD1 TRBJ1-1 TRBV5-6 CASSGDRGYTEAFF
TRBD2 TRBJ2-1 TRBV11-3 CASSLLRAGDPWGQFF
NA TRBJ1-1 TRBV5-4 CASSSQQGNTEAFF
NA TRBJ1-1 TRBV19 CASSIRRQEPRAFF
NA TRBJ2-1 TRBV5-4 CASSLGPSYNEQFF
NA TRBJ1-6 TRBV27 CASSFTVNLPLHF
TRBD2 TRBJ2-5 TRBV11-3 CASSSLGGETQYF
TRBD1 TRBJ2-1 TRBV24-1 CATSAGQGSFNEQFF
NA TRBJ1-5 TRBV19 CASSLTGPGQPQHF
NA TRBJ2-7 TRBV20-1 CSARMGVEQYF